The subject of this entry is one T cell receptor (beta chain). Seattle patients were enrolled during active infection and followed longitudinally. Repertoires were generated with immunoSEQ multiplex PCR, while TCRdb's copy carries only in-frame clones and drops some. The sample holds approximately 350,000 clones; around 86% are singletons and the top ten take about 6%. Deletions cut 4 bases from V and 2 bases from J, with 14 bases between. The CDR3 runs to 15 residues. Germline V gives CDR1 LGHDT, CDR2 YNNKEL (reference sequence). The record originates from a study of blood T cell repertoires in COVID-19. In the study overall: PBMCs, B-cell-depleted T cells, or T cells were the source of the cDNA or gDNA that made up the material.

This rearrangement joins TRBV3-1 (or the pseudogene TRBV3-2) to TRBJ1-2, with a weak D call TRBD1 (6 bases). Sequenced input: peripheral blood. This sequence was found in a woman between 45 and 65 years old with COVID-19, enrolled during active disease. The CDR3 DNA reads TGTGCCAGCAGCCTAGCGACAGGAATAAACTATGGCTACACCTTC. Its protein is CASSLATGINYGYTF.